This T cell receptor (beta chain) was identified during a study of T cell responses to AZD1222 COVID-19 vaccine. Findings and limits, study-wide: Repertoire sampling occurred only after the peak T cell response.

As concerns this clone: Its antigen is as yet unknown.

Germline V gene data show CDR1 as SGHRS and CDR2 as YFSETQ. Trimming left V 0 bases short and J 4 bases short, with 10 bases between. The length of the CDR3 is 14 residues. The method was immunoSEQ multiplex PCR; TCRdb's version includes in-frame clones alone and lacks a portion of them. The table shows more than 80,000 clones, with around 90% occurring only once. The chain has TRBV5-1 and TRBJ1-1, with a tentative D call TRBD1 (5 bases). The source was peripheral blood, collected 28 days after the second AZD1222 dose. The origin of this receptor is an adult who received the AZD1222 COVID-19 vaccine. The DNA of the CDR3 is TGCGCCAGCAGCTTGGCTGGGCAGGGCACTGAAGCTTTCTTT. This encodes CASSLAGQGTEAFF.